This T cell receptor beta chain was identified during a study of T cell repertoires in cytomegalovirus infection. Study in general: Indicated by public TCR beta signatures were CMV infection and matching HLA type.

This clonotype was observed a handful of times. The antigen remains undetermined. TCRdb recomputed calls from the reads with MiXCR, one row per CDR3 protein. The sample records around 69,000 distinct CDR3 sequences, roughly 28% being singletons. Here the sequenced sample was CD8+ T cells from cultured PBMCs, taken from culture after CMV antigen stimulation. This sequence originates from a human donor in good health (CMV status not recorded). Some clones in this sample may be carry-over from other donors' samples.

The CDR3 is CASSYSRDVSSYEQYF. The DNA for the CDR3 is TGTGCCAGCAGTTACTCGAGGGACGTCTCATCCTACGAGCAGTACTTC. This chain joins TRBV6-2 or TRBV6-3 and TRBJ2-7, with D possibly being TRBD1 or TRBD2 (5 bases each). The CDR3 spans 16 residues. Germline values: CDR1 MNHEY, CDR2 SVGEGT. The ends were cut back, 0 bases at V and 1 base at J, with 13 bases in the middle.